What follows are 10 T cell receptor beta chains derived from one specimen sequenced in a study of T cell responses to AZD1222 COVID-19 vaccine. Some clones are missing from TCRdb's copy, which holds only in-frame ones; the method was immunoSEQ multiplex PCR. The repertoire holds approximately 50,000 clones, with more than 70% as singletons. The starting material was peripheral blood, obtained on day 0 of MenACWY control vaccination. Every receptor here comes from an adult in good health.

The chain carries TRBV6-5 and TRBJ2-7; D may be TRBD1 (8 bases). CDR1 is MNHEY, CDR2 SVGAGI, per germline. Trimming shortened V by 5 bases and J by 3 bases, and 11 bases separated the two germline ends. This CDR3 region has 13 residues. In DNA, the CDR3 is TGTGCCAGCAGTAACAGGGGGGGCTACGAGCAGTACTTC. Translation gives CASSNRGGYEQYF.

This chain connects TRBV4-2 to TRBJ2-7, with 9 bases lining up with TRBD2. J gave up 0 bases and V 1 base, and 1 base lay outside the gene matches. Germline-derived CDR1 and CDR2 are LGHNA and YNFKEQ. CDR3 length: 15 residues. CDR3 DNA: TGTGCCAGCAGCCAAGTTAGCGGGAGCTCCTACGAGCAGTACTTC. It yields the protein CASSQVSGSSYEQYF.

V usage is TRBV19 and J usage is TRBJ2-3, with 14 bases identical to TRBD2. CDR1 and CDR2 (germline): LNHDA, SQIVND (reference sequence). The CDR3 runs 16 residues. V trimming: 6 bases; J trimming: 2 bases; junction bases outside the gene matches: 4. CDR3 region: CASRRGLAGATDTQYF. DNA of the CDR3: TGTGCCAGTAGGAGGGGACTAGCGGGAGCCACAGATACGCAGTATTTT.

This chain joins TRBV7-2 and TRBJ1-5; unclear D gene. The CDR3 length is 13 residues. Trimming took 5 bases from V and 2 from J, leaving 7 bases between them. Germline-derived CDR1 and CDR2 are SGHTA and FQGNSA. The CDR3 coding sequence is TGTGCCAGCAGCGACCGGGGCAATCAGCCCCAGCATTTT. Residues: CASSDRGNQPQHF.

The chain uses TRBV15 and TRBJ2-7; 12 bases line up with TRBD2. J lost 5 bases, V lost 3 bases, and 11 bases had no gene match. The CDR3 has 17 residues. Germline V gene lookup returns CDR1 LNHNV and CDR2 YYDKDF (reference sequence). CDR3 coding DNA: TGTGCCACCAGCAGGGCCCGACTAGCGGGAGCTTCCCACGAGCAGTACTTC. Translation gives CATSRARLAGASHEQYF.

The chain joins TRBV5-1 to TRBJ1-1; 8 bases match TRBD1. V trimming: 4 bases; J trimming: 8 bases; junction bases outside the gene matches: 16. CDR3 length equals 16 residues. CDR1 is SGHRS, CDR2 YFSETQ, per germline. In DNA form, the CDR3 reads TGCGCCAGCAGCCCCGGGGACAGGATATCTTGGGGGGAAGCTTTCTTT. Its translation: CASSPGDRISWGEAFF.

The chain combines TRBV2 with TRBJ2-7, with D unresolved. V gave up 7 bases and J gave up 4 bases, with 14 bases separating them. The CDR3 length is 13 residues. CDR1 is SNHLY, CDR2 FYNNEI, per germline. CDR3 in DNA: TGTGCCAGCAATCGTTACTCGGAATACGAGCAGTACTTC. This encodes CASNRYSEYEQYF.

This CDR3 is CASSFPGQPQHF. The CDR3 nucleotides read TGTGCCAGCAGTTTTCCCGGGCAGCCCCAGCATTTT. The chain has TRBV27 and TRBJ1-5; D ambiguous. Germline CDR1 and CDR2: MNHEY and SMNVEV (reference sequence). The CDR3 covers 12 residues. V lost 3 bases and J 7 bases, leaving 7 bases between the germline ends.

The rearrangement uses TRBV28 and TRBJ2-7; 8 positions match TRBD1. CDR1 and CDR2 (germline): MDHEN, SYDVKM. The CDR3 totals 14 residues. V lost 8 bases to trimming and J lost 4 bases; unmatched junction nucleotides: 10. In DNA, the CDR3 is TGTGCCAGCGAACCGACAGGGGATTTTTACGAGCAGTACTTC. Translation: CASEPTGDFYEQYF.

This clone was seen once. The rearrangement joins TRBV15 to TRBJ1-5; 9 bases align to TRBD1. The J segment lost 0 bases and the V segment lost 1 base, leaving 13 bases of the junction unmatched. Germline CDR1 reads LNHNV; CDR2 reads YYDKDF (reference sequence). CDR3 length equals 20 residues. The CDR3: CATSRAPTGGAGFSNQPQHF. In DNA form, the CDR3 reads TGTGCCACCAGCAGAGCACCAACAGGGGGCGCGGGGTTTAGCAATCAGCCCCAGCATTTT.